This entry lists 14 T cell receptor beta chains sequenced from one sample in a study of T cell responses to AZD1222 COVID-19 vaccine. Using immunoSEQ multiplex PCR, the repertoire was profiled, and TCRdb retains in-frame clones only, with some absent. The sample contains some 110,000 clones, 70% to 90% of which appear only once. Sequenced here: peripheral blood, sampled on day 0 of MenACWY control vaccination. These receptors were collected from an adult in good health.

The chain couples TRBV6-5 to TRBJ2-4; tentative D call: TRBD1 (5 bases). Germline V gives CDR1 MNHEY, CDR2 SVGAGI. This CDR3 spans 13 amino acids. The V end lost 9 bases, the J end lost 3 bases, and 12 bases lay between the germline ends. The CDR3 loop is CASIDRNKNIQYF. The CDR3 DNA reads as TGTGCCAGTATTGACAGAAACAAAAACATTCAGTACTTC.

The chain is built from TRBV6-4 and TRBJ1-6, with D uncertain. This CDR3 has 15 amino acids. Germline V gene lookup returns CDR1 MRHNA and CDR2 SNTAGT. Deletions cut 4 bases from V and 5 bases from J, with 12 bases between. CDR3 DNA: TGTGCCAGCAGTGCCTCGCCACGGAATAATTCACCCCTCCACTTT. Its protein is CASSASPRNNSPLHF.

The genes are TRBV24-1 and TRBJ2-7; 9 bases match TRBD1. Looked up from germline, CDR1 is KGHDR and CDR2 is SFDVKD. V was pared by 2 bases and J by 3 bases, with 4 bases of the junction left unmatched. The length of the CDR3 is 15 residues. The CDR3 spells CATSDSGQGNYEQYF. The CDR3, as DNA: TGTGCCACCAGTGATTCGGGACAGGGAAACTACGAGCAGTACTTC.

This clone has just one count. The chain combines TRBV6-6 with TRBJ1-5; possibly TRBD1 for D (5 bases). The germline gives CDR1 MNHNY, CDR2 SVGAGI (reference sequence). The CDR3 is 13 amino acids. The ends were cut back, 4 bases at V and 5 bases at J, with 9 bases in the middle. The CDR3 DNA reads as TGTGCCAGCAGTTGGACCAGGGATCAGCCCCAGCATTTT. Translated, it gives CASSWTRDQPQHF.

The chain uses TRBV7-9 and TRBJ1-4, with no clear D. The CDR3 length is 14 residues. Germline lookup yields CDR1 SEHNR and CDR2 FQNEAQ (reference sequence). Trimming left V 6 bases short and J 2 bases short, with 10 bases between. The CDR3 reads CASSKPGTNEKLFF. For the CDR3, the DNA is TGTGCCAGCAGTAAGCCTGGGACTAATGAAAAACTGTTTTTT.

The chain uses TRBV7-9 and TRBJ2-2, with 7 bases identical to TRBD1. This CDR3 is built from 17 residues. Losses at the gene ends were 3 bases for V and 5 bases for J; bases not matched to a gene: 12. Germline-derived CDR1 and CDR2 are SEHNR and FQNEAQ (reference sequence). Here the CDR3 reads CASSLTGKRIGTGELFF. The CDR3 nucleotides read TGTGCCAGCAGCTTGACAGGGAAACGGATTGGGACCGGGGAGCTGTTTTTT.

This clone was counted once. The chain uses TRBV6-1 and TRBJ2-7, with D hard to call. The V end was cut by 2 bases, the J end by 6 bases, with 8 bases between. This CDR3 spans 12 amino acids. Germline CDR1 MNHNS, CDR2 SASEGT. The CDR3 sequence is CASSELNGEQYF. The CDR3 nucleotides are TGTGCCAGCAGTGAACTCAACGGCGAGCAGTACTTC.

The J gene is TRBJ1-1, the V gene TRBV6-5, with unresolved D. Between the trimmed V and J ends, which lost 8 bases and 0 bases, there was a span of 7 bases. Germline CDR1 and CDR2: MNHEY and SVGAGI. The CDR3 consists of 12 residues. The CDR3 sequence: CASRALNTEAFF. The CDR3 nucleotides read TGTGCCAGCCGAGCCTTGAACACTGAAGCTTTCTTT.

V usage is TRBV15 and J usage is TRBJ2-7; 8 bases align to TRBD1. The CDR3 has 15 amino acids. Germline V gives CDR1 LNHNV, CDR2 YYDKDF (reference sequence). Germline trimming cut 1 base from V and 4 bases from J; bases unmatched to any gene: 6. CDR3 sequence: CATSRGLDREYEQYF. The CDR3 DNA reads TGTGCCACCAGCAGAGGACTGGACAGGGAATACGAGCAGTACTTC.

The chain recombines TRBV28 with TRBJ2-7; either TRBD1 or TRBD2 may fit D (5 bases each). Germline CDR1 reads MDHEN; CDR2 reads SYDVKM. This CDR3 contains 17 residues. V was trimmed by 3 bases and J by 7 bases, leaving 25 bases between them. The CDR3 nucleotides are TGTGCCAGCAGTTTTTATCGGGTATCCAGGGAGATGGGGGAGCAGTACTTC. Protein sequence: CASSFYRVSREMGEQYF.

The chain carries TRBV21-1 and TRBJ2-7. TRBV21-1 is a known pseudogene. The CDR3 is 13 residues long. The CDR3 DNA sequence: TGTGCCAGCAGCAAAGACCGCACCTACGAGCAGTACTTC. It encodes CASSKDRTYEQYF.

The chain has TRBV5-5 and TRBJ1-2; D may be TRBD1 (6 bases). The CDR3 covers 17 residues. Trimming removed 3 bases from V and 3 bases from J, with 21 bases in between. In germline, CDR1 is SGHKS, CDR2 YYEKEE (reference sequence). CDR3 amino acids: CASSSHLGRGADYGYTF. In nucleotides, the CDR3 is TGTGCCAGCAGCTCACACCTCGGGAGGGGGGCTGACTATGGCTACACCTTC.

V is TRBV7-8 and J is TRBJ1-3, with 8 bases fitting TRBD1. The V and J ends lost 2 bases and 0 bases, in that order; junction bases with no gene match: 6. Per the germline V gene, CDR1 is SGHVS and CDR2 is FQNEAQ. The length of the CDR3 is 17 residues. This CDR3 is CASSLRDRLLSGNTIYF. The CDR3 nucleotides are TGTGCCAGCAGCTTACGGGACAGGCTCCTCTCTGGAAACACCATATATTTT.

This clone was picked up a small number of times. V gene TRBV11-2 combines with J gene TRBJ2-3, with TRBD2 identical over 13 bases. Unmatched junction bases numbered 7, after V lost 5 bases and J lost 5 bases. The CDR3 totals 16 residues. Germline CDR1 is SGHAT and CDR2 is FQNNGV. The CDR3 DNA reads TGTGCCAGCAGCCCACTAGCGGGGGGGCATGGAGATACGCAGTATTTT. The encoded protein is CASSPLAGGHGDTQYF.